These 14 T cell receptor beta chains came from one sample sequenced in a study of regulatory T cells in long-lasting Graves disease. Arm-PCR with iRepertoire HTBI primers amplified the CDR3 regions for these TCR beta libraries. TCRdb called the multiplex PCR reads again in MiXCR, with one record for every CDR3 protein. The sample has some 450,000 distinct CDR3 sequences, 23% seen once. Sample time point: persistent/refractory GD, antithyroid drugs over 5 years with positive TRAb. PBMCs provided the RNA from which the TCR library was made. The sample consisted of peripheral blood mononuclear cells (PBMCs), taken when the disease was refractory, from a patient treated with antithyroid drugs. These receptors were taken from a female donor with Graves disease.

The chain uses TRBV7-3 and TRBJ2-1, with D possibly matching TRBD2 (5 bases). V lost 2 bases and J 8 bases, leaving 16 bases between the germline ends. The CDR3 extends over 15 amino acids. Germline V lookup: CDR1 SGHTA, CDR2 FQGTGA. CDR3 region: CASSLLTRVEDEQFF. In DNA form, the CDR3 reads TGTGCCAGCAGCTTACTCACTAGAGTAGAGGATGAGCAGTTCTTC.

This sequence joins TRBV6-1 and TRBJ2-7; D uncertain. Germline V lookup: CDR1 MNHNS, CDR2 SASEGT. The CDR3 spans 11 residues. V dropped 7 bases and J dropped 2 bases, with 6 bases sitting between them. CDR3 sequence reads: CASNTAYEQYF. CDR3 sequence (DNA): TGTGCCAGCAATACAGCCTACGAGCAGTACTTC.

This clonotype was detected only a few times. The gene calls are TRBV28 and TRBJ2-7; D is possibly TRBD1 (5 bases). In germline, CDR1 is MDHEN, CDR2 SYDVKM. The CDR3 runs to 12 residues. V lost 5 bases to trimming and J lost 5 bases, with 10 bases between them. CDR3 nucleotide sequence: TGTGCCAGCAGTCAAGGACATAACGAGCAGTACTTC. Its translation is CASSQGHNEQYF.

The rearrangement links TRBV20-1 to TRBJ2-2; weak D call: TRBD2 (6 bases). Looked up from germline, CDR1 is DFQATT and CDR2 is SNEGSKA (reference sequence). The CDR3 runs 14 residues. The V gene lost 5 bases and the J gene lost 3 bases, with 13 bases spanning the gap. The CDR3 DNA follows: TGCAGTGCTCCTGCGGGGACCCACACCGGGGAGCTGTTTTTT. This encodes CSAPAGTHTGELFF.

This clonotype occurred a few times. This may come from a read error, since a much larger clone is one base off. V usage is TRBV7-2 and J usage is TRBJ2-3; D not certain. The CDR3 has 11 amino acids. Per germline, CDR1 SGHTA and CDR2 FQGNSA. Trimming stripped 5 bases from V and 2 bases from J, with 2 bases between. CDR3 protein: CASSHTDTQYF. In DNA, the CDR3 is TGTGCCAGCAGCCACACAGATACGCAGTATTTT.

This clonotype showed up many times. The V and J genes are TRBV29-1 and TRBJ1-2, with D perhaps matching TRBD1 (6 bases). The CDR3 is 15 amino acids. Trimming cost V 5 bases and J 0 bases, with 16 bases left between them. CDR1 is SQVTM, CDR2 ANQGSEA, per germline. The CDR3 DNA is TGCAGCGTTCCACCGGGACAACTTTCTAACTATGGCTACACCTTC. This sequence encodes CSVPPGQLSNYGYTF.

This clonotype was counted ten times or more. The rearrangement links TRBV28 to TRBJ2-7; D is perhaps TRBD1 (6 bases). The CDR3 has 14 residues. CDR1 MDHEN and CDR2 SYDVKM come from the germline V gene. V was shortened by 10 bases and J by 5 bases, with 21 bases between the two germline ends. The CDR3 here is CATQLRGRGNEQYF. The CDR3 DNA reads as TGTGCCACGCAGCTTCGGGGCAGGGGTAACGAGCAGTACTTC. The variable domain in full, completed from reference TRBV28 and TRBJ2-7, reads DVKVTQSSRYLVKRTGEKVFLECVQDMDHENMFWYRQDPGLGLRLIYFSYDVKMKEKGDIPEGYSVSREKKERFSLILESASTNQTSMYLCATQLRGRGNEQYFGPGTRLTVT.

This clonotype was seen a few times. This chain connects TRBV20-1 to TRBJ2-3; D possibly corresponds to TRBD1 (6 bases). The CDR3 extends over 12 amino acids. The ends were cut back, 3 bases at V and 4 bases at J, with 8 bases in the middle. CDR1 and CDR2 from the germline V gene are DFQATT and SNEGSKA (reference sequence). The CDR3 region has the DNA TGCAGTGCTAGTTGGGGGCCAGATACGCAGTATTTT. Its protein product is CSASWGPDTQYF.

On this clonotype itself: Compared with germline, one end of the junction differs, possibly owing to a read error. The chain is built from TRBV27 and TRBJ1-4; the match to TRBD1 covers 7 bases. Germline loops: CDR1 MNHEY, CDR2 SMNVEV (reference sequence). The CDR3 totals 15 residues. The chain's CDR3 is CACSPRQGLYEKLFF. CDR3 DNA sequence: TGTGCCTGCAGTCCCCGACAGGGCCTGTATGAAAAACTGTTTTTT.

At least ten counts were recorded for this clonotype. The chain carries TRBV28 and TRBJ1-5, with TRBD1 matching 7 bases. The CDR3 runs to 13 residues. The germline V gene encodes CDR1 MDHEN and CDR2 SYDVKM. The V segment lost 6 bases and the J segment 4 bases; nucleotides outside the gene matches: 3. In nucleotides, the CDR3 is TGTGCCAGCAGGGGACAGTTTAATCAGCCCCAGCATTTT. It is translated as CASRGQFNQPQHF.

There are many counts of this clonotype. The chain joins TRBV2 to TRBJ1-1; TRBD1 aligns across 7 bases. The J segment lost 0 bases and the V segment lost 9 bases, leaving 4 bases of the junction unmatched. Germline V gene sequence: CDR1 SNHLY, CDR2 FYNNEI. The CDR3 is 13 residues long. The CDR3 coding sequence is TGTGCCAGAACGACAGGGATGAACACTGAAGCTTTCTTT. It specifies CARTTGMNTEAFF.

Many counts were recorded for this clonotype. The genes are TRBV27 and TRBJ2-2; possible D gene TRBD2, 5 bases. Trimming shortened V by 7 bases and J by 6 bases, and 15 bases separated the two germline ends. There are 14 residues in the CDR3. Germline CDR1 is MNHEY and CDR2 is SMNVEV (reference sequence). The CDR3 DNA sequence: TGTGCCAGCAATTTCGGGGTCCAGTCCGGGGAGCTGTTTTTT. Amino acids: CASNFGVQSGELFF.

V and J are TRBV30 and TRBJ2-2, with TRBD2 identical over 14 bases. Trimming took 6 bases from V and 4 from J; bases not matched to a gene: 16. From germline, CDR1 is GTSNPN and CDR2 SVGIG (reference sequence). The CDR3 covers 19 residues. CDR3 region: CACDSTGTSGRGVTGELFF. For the CDR3, the DNA is TGTGCCTGCGACAGTACCGGGACTAGCGGGAGAGGGGTCACCGGGGAGCTGTTTTTT.

The genes are TRBV4-1 and TRBJ1-1; the D gene is possibly TRBD1 (5 bases). The germline CDR1 and CDR2 sequences are MGHRA and YSYEKL. With 0 bases removed from V and 3 bases from J, the gap between germline ends came to 20 bases. CDR3 length: 18 residues. The CDR3 loop reads CASSQDRTGGRRDTEAFF. The CDR3 DNA reads as TGCGCCAGCAGCCAAGATAGAACAGGTGGTCGGAGGGACACTGAAGCTTTCTTT.